Listed below are T cell receptor beta chains from one sample, sequenced in a study of blood T cell repertoires in COVID-19. Data came from immunoSEQ multiplex PCR; TCRdb stores just in-frame clones and leaves some out. The data show some 320,000 clones, about 85% seen once. Sequencing was performed on PBMCs or T cells enriched from blood (not recorded which). The receptors stem from a woman in her twenties or thirties who had been exposed to COVID-19. Each CDR3 is given with its conserved first and last residue. D genes are given only for firm matches. Where a row states a size, it is once, few, many or the class of an expanded clone; other rows omit it.

v_gene	abundance	j_gene	d_gene	CDR3aa	CDR3nt
TRBV12-3/TRBV12-4	.	TRBJ1-2	TRBD1	CASSLFGTASYTF	TGTGCCAGCAGTTTATTCGGGACAGCGAGCTACACCTTC
TRBV10-3	.	TRBJ2-2	TRBD1	CAISPPGQGFDTGELFF	TGTGCCATCAGCCCACCGGGACAGGGGTTTGACACCGGGGAGCTGTTTTTT
TRBV24-1	.	TRBJ1-2	.	CATSDQTDYYGYTF	TGTGCCACCAGTGATCAGACCGACTACTATGGCTACACCTTC
TRBV5-4	.	TRBJ1-4	.	CASSLSGGNEKLFF	TGTGCCAGCAGTCTTTCCGGGGGGAATGAAAAACTGTTTTTT
TRBV6-5	.	TRBJ1-5	.	CASSYDRSNQPQHF	TGTGCCAGCAGTTACGACAGGAGCAATCAGCCCCAGCATTTT
TRBV27	few	TRBJ2-1	.	CASSSNWVGADEQFF	TGTGCCAGCAGTTCCAACTGGGTAGGGGCGGATGAGCAGTTCTTC
TRBV7-2	.	TRBJ1-1	TRBD1	CASSSRQGVGNTEAFF	TGTGCCAGCAGCTCGCGACAGGGGGTGGGGAACACTGAAGCTTTCTTT
TRBV7-3	.	TRBJ1-2	TRBD1	CASSGDRAYGYTF	TGTGCCAGCAGCGGGGACAGGGCGTATGGCTACACCTTC
TRBV29-1	.	TRBJ2-7	TRBD1	CSVEDRGGTYEQYF	TGCAGCGTTGAAGATCGAGGGGGCACCTACGAGCAGTACTTC
TRBV25-1	few	TRBJ2-7	TRBD1	CASSPTGGTYEQYF	TGTGCCAGCAGCCCGACAGGGGGAACCTACGAGCAGTACTTC
TRBV6-2/TRBV6-3	.	TRBJ2-7	TRBD2	CASSRSGRGNSYEQYF	TGTGCCAGCAGTCGAAGTGGGCGGGGGAACTCCTACGAGCAGTACTTC
TRBV12-5	.	TRBJ2-7	TRBD1	CASGFDRGYEQYF	TGTGCTAGTGGTTTCGACAGGGGCTACGAGCAGTACTTC
TRBV10-3	.	TRBJ2-5	.	CAISRQTQETQYF	TGTGCCATCAGTCGACAGACCCAAGAGACCCAGTACTTC
TRBV30	.	TRBJ2-1	TRBD2	CAWSVMAGGPVYEQFF	TGTGCCTGGAGTGTAATGGCGGGAGGGCCGGTCTATGAGCAGTTCTTC
TRBV5-1	.	TRBJ2-1	.	CASKRGIHEQFF	TGCGCCAGTAAGAGAGGGATTCATGAGCAGTTCTTC
TRBV9	.	TRBJ2-3	TRBD2	CASSDRLANSTDTQYF	TGTGCCAGCAGCGACCGACTAGCGAATAGCACAGATACGCAGTATTTT
TRBV6-5	.	TRBJ1-5	TRBD1	CASSRGRGRQPQHF	TGTGCCAGCAGTCGGGGCAGGGGGCGACAGCCCCAGCATTTT
TRBV11-2	.	TRBJ2-5	TRBD1	CASSSTRQGWYQETQYF	TGTGCCAGCAGCTCCACTCGACAGGGCTGGTACCAAGAGACCCAGTACTTC
TRBV6-5	.	TRBJ2-3	.	CASRSLDITDTQYF	TGTGCCAGCAGATCTCTGGACATCACAGATACGCAGTATTTT
TRBV7-9	once	TRBJ1-2	.	CASSLGAGNGYTF	TGTGCCAGCAGCTTAGGGGCAGGCAATGGCTACACCTTC
TRBV6-5	.	TRBJ1-2	.	CASSNYRAGYTF	TGTGCCAGCAGTAACTACAGGGCTGGCTACACCTTC
TRBV11-1	.	TRBJ1-6	TRBD1	CATRDRATPLHF	TGTGCCACAAGGGACAGGGCTACCCCCCTCCACTTT
TRBV5-1	once	TRBJ2-1	.	CASSLGAGYNEQFF	TGCGCCAGCAGCTTGGGGGCAGGGTACAATGAGCAGTTCTTC
TRBV4-2	.	TRBJ2-1	.	CASSQDPSRDNEQFF	TGTGCCAGCAGCCAAGATCCGAGCAGGGACAATGAGCAGTTCTTC
TRBV5-6	.	TRBJ2-5	TRBD2	CASSLGGGGLQETQYF	TGTGCCAGCAGCTTGGGCGGGGGGGGCCTTCAAGAGACCCAGTACTTC
TRBV27	.	TRBJ1-2	TRBD1	CASSPGTGVNYGYTF	TGTGCCAGCAGTCCGGGGACAGGGGTTAACTATGGCTACACCTTC
TRBV12-3/TRBV12-4	.	TRBJ1-2	.	CASSKGRYGYTF	TGTGCCAGCAGTAAGGGGAGGTATGGCTACACCTTC
TRBV9	.	TRBJ1-1	.	CASSVDGGFGTEAFF	TGTGCCAGCAGCGTAGACGGGGGGTTTGGCACTGAAGCTTTCTTT
TRBV5-1	.	TRBJ2-5	.	CASSRGQETQYF	TGCGCCAGCAGTAGGGGGCAAGAGACCCAGTACTTC
TRBV7-8	.	TRBJ2-3	.	CASSSGTAGTQYF	TGTGCCAGCAGCTCTGGGACTGCTGGTACGCAGTATTTT
TRBV5-1	many	TRBJ1-1	.	CASREYGRVNTEAFF	TGCGCCAGCAGAGAATACGGCAGGGTGAACACTGAAGCTTTCTTT
TRBV19	.	TRBJ2-5	.	CASSRTGTRETQYF	TGTGCCAGTAGCCGTACAGGGACACGAGAGACCCAGTACTTC
TRBV2	.	TRBJ2-2	TRBD1	CASSYRQGATGELFF	TGTGCCAGCAGTTATCGACAGGGGGCGACCGGGGAGCTGTTTTTT
TRBV2	.	TRBJ2-1	TRBD1	CASSERTGGSNEQFF	TGTGCCAGCAGTGAAAGGACAGGGGGGTCCAATGAGCAGTTCTTC
TRBV6-5	.	TRBJ1-6	.	CASSYDAGGNSPLHF	TGTGCCAGCAGTTATGACGCGGGCGGAAATTCACCCCTCCACTTT
TRBV10-3	.	TRBJ1-5	.	CAISEDKNQPQHF	TGTGCCATCAGTGAAGACAAGAATCAGCCCCAGCATTTT
TRBV7-2	.	TRBJ1-2	.	CASSLGMGGNYGYTF	TGTGCCAGCAGCTTAGGCATGGGAGGGAACTATGGCTACACCTTC
TRBV7-6	.	TRBJ1-3	.	CASSLVTGSSGNTIYF	TGTGCCAGCAGCTTAGTCACAGGGAGCTCTGGAAACACCATATATTTT
TRBV11-2	.	TRBJ1-3	TRBD1	CASSSWAGTASGNTIYF	TGTGCCAGCAGCTCTTGGGCCGGGACAGCCTCTGGAAACACCATATATTTT